The clone carrying this TCR beta chain was counted once. Other DNA sequences of this sample code for an identical CDR3. The germline CDR1 and CDR2 sequences are KGHSH and LQKENI. CDR3 length: 13 amino acids. V dropped 3 bases and J dropped 1 base, with 6 bases sitting between them. This specimen belongs to a study of control samples from healthy donors and cancer patients. Using immunoSEQ multiplex PCR, the repertoire was profiled, and TCRdb retains in-frame clones only, with some absent. The top ten hold roughly 1.6% of the sample, which has about 220,000 clones, about 93% seen once. Sequenced input: blood. The chain joins TRBV18 to TRBJ2-5; D gene uncertain. This clonotype originated in a man aged 50-59 years in good health. The CDR3 protein is CASSPPSQETQYF. CDR3 in DNA: TGTGCCAGCTCACCCCCGTCCCAAGAGACCCAGTACTTC.